The rows below give T cell receptor beta chains drawn from one sample of a study of T-cell reconstitution after alpha-beta-depleted transplantation in children. MiXCR, applied by TCRdb to the PCR reads, yields one record per CDR3 protein. The repertoire has about 500,000 distinct CDR3 sequences, over 10% of them found once; the top ten carry 14%. The sample in question was PBMCs, mostly from graft donor cells, obtained 180 days after TCRalphabeta/CD19-depleted stem cell transplant. These receptors were obtained from a female patient aged 2-9 years who had a stem cell transplant for aplastic anemia, so the T cells may come from the graft donor. Both conserved end residues are trimmed from each CDR3. D genes are given only for firm matches.

D	J	V	CDR3
-	TRBJ1-1	TRBV12-3/TRBV12-4	ASSLWHLNTEAF
-	TRBJ2-3	TRBV9	ASSVVSGGTQY
-	TRBJ2-5	TRBV7-3	ASSSGPGWSRETQY
-	TRBJ1-1	TRBV7-2	ASSLAGGASGAF
TRBD2	TRBJ2-7	TRBV7-2	ASSFASIAGGRSYEQY
-	TRBJ2-1	TRBV3-1	ASRRRANINEQF
-	TRBJ1-1	TRBV7-2	ASSSLITEAF
TRBD2	TRBJ2-5	TRBV27	ASSLLERGQETQY
-	TRBJ2-5	TRBV5-1	ASRPDKRETQY
TRBD2	TRBJ2-1	TRBV5-6	ASSGPGLAGVAYNEQF
TRBD1	TRBJ1-2	TRBV6-5	ASSYTRTGNNYGYT
-	TRBJ1-3	TRBV18	ASSPPTGDPGNTIY
-	TRBJ1-1	TRBV9	ASSVAPTGSAEAF
-	TRBJ1-2	TRBV6-1	ASSTGGESNYGYT
TRBD2	TRBJ2-3	TRBV12-3/TRBV12-4	ASSQTPGTSGSGTTDTQY
TRBD2	TRBJ2-5	TRBV7-8	ASSFSPSTSGQETQY
TRBD1	TRBJ1-1	TRBV6-5	ASSDRGKAF
-	TRBJ2-3	TRBV18	ASSPQSVGGTQY
-	TRBJ2-1	TRBV5-1	ASSPGQPAYNEQF
-	TRBJ2-7	TRBV7-2	ASSLSQSSYEQY
TRBD1	TRBJ2-3	TRBV5-1	ASSSDRERRRFTDTQY
-	TRBJ2-5	TRBV29-1	SGMRETQY
TRBD1	TRBJ2-7	TRBV20-1	SARAVTGERPYGQY
-	TRBJ2-7	TRBV5-6	ASSFGYAGTYEQY
-	TRBJ2-5	TRBV11-2	ASSLVWQKGETQY
TRBD2	TRBJ2-7	TRBV30	AWGLAGGYEQY
TRBD2	TRBJ2-7	TRBV28	ASSLTRTSGSSYEQY
-	TRBJ2-6	TRBV5-1	ASRTGSSGANGLT
-	TRBJ1-4	TRBV7-2	ASSLAQGGYNEKLF
-	TRBJ1-5	TRBV5-1	ASSFGERSQPQH
-	TRBJ2-7	TRBV6-5	ASSYLQPTGSYEQY
-	TRBJ1-5	TRBV6-2/TRBV6-3	ASSYIGRGGEPQH
TRBD2	TRBJ2-1	TRBV20-1	SASRTSGMYNEQF
-	TRBJ2-3	TRBV28	ASRGGADTDTQY
TRBD1	TRBJ2-3	TRBV7-3	ASSQQGRTDTQY
-	TRBJ1-4	TRBV2	ASSEAPQGPNEKLF
-	TRBJ2-3	TRBV11-2	ASSVERGADTQY